This TCR beta chain stems from a study of PD-L1 blockade in urothelial cancer listed by TCRdb under 2017. Turning to the overall study: Every patient began therapy in about 2014 and was given atezolizumab 1,200 mg intravenously every 3 weeks. Pretreatment blood TCR-seq was available for 30 or so patients, at least one posttreatment blood collection was obtained for roughly 25 patients, and tumor TCR-seq was available for roughly 25 patients. An ECOG performance status of 0 or 1 was recorded for the patients, and 0 to 3 prior chemotherapy regimens had been received by the patients. Nine patients reached durable clinical benefit, while 20 to 25 patients did not. About 90% of the roughly 30 patients were males with bladder-origin urothelial cancer, and about 65% of the 29 reported a prior smoking history. Pretreatment tumor samples and matched peripheral blood, collected serially before and after atezolizumab treatment, underwent TCR sequencing. An exploratory multi-omic analysis was conducted of the somatic, immune and clinical correlates of response to PD-L1 blockade with atezolizumab in urothelial cancer. Blood samples were analyzed at 3 weeks after treatment start (second dose) and at 6 weeks after treatment start. Blood samples gave a median of 141,255 T cells and 80,000 to 95,000 unique TCRs, with a median clonality of 0.080. In the same patients, whole exome sequencing and RNA sequencing of pretreatment tumors were performed in addition to TCR sequencing. Durable clinical benefit meant progression-free survival longer than 6 months, and TCR features were also tested against progression-free and overall survival. Overall results and qualifications from the work: At 3 weeks after the start of treatment, tumor-associated TCR clones in peripheral blood had expanded more in patients with durable benefit (n of about 21, p = 0.022). Improved progression-free and overall survival was found to be associated with pretreatment peripheral blood TCR clonality below the median. Small sample size (n of about 30) and many exploratory analyses mean the results are intended to be hypothesis-generating.

With respect to this clone: Its antigen has not been determined. Base qualities are not at hand, and no much larger clone is one base apart.

To estimate absolute template abundance from read counts, synthetic TCR analog templates were spiked into each PCR. Using the immunoSEQ assay, TCRbeta CDR3 regions were amplified from genomic DNA with bias-controlled V and J gene primers. Rearranged TCRbeta segments were sequenced at approximately 20X coverage. The paper's processing steps were these. Sequencing errors were corrected by clustering and CDR3s were annotated against IMGT to assign V, D and J genes. Downstream analyses used only productive TCRbeta rearrangements, leaving out any out-of-frame or stop-codon sequences. Clonality was calculated as one minus the Shannon entropy normalized by the log of the number of unique productive sequences. Fisher's exact test with Benjamini-Hochberg correction, using a cutoff of adjusted p below 0.01, was how clones that differed between time points or between blood and tumor were identified. Not all clones reach the TCRdb copy of this immuneACCESS table, which keeps in-frame sequences only. Checked studies attribute under half of the gap to unresolved V genes and leave the rest unexplained. V, J and clone size are those of that table, while D and trimming were read from the DNA. Within this sample are tens of thousands of clones, with over 75% of them counted one time only. The ten most abundant clones make up 3% to 4.5% of the sample.

The cohort comprised 29 patients with locally advanced or metastatic urothelial carcinoma treated at Memorial Sloan Kettering on a trial protocol. Peripheral blood mononuclear cells were collected from each patient pretreatment and during treatment, giving between 1 and 8 total time points per patient. The Qiagen DNeasy Blood extraction kit was used to purify genomic DNA from total PBMCs and tumor samples. Collected pretreatment and during treatment, PBMCs were isolated and stored as previously described. This specimen consisted of PBMCs, obtained around atezolizumab (anti-PD-L1) treatment. This clonotype originated in a man in his sixties or seventies with urothelial cancer.

The encoded CDR3 is CSVDLAANEKLFF. The DNA sequence is given as TGCAGCGTTGACCTAGCGGCTAATGAAAAACTGTTTTTT. The rearrangement joined TRBV29-1 to TRBJ1-4; the D segment cannot be called with confidence. From cysteine to phenylalanine, the CDR3 is 13 amino acids long. Only CDR3 DNA remains: 39 bases, in frame from the first base. From the germline V gene, CDR1 is SQVTM and CDR2 is ANQGSEA. The germline ends are 8 bases apart after V is trimmed by 3 bases and J by 3 bases. The full variable domain, with segments outside the CDR3 supplied by the reference TRBV29-1 and TRBJ1-4 proteins, appears as SAVISQKPSRDICQRGTSLTIQCQVDSQVTMMFWYRQQPGQSLTLIATANQGSEATYESGFVIDKFPISRPNLTFSTLTVSNMSPEDSSIYLCSVDLAANEKLFFGSGTQLSVL.